This TCR beta chain was retrieved from a study of T cell responses to AZD1222 COVID-19 vaccine. Study findings and constraints: Vaccine-related CD4 TCRs covered spike, predominating at 160-218 and 743-854. Nearly half of spike-specific TCRs reportedly target variant regions that are unmutated in the B.1.351 and B.1.1.7 variants. The study identified only 6 or 7 AZD1222 recipients as seropositive at baseline.

On this clone itself: Its target is unknown.

CDR3 length: 18 residues. Looked up from germline, CDR1 is ENHRY and CDR2 is SYGVKD. Trimming removed 0 bases from V and 6 bases from J, with 24 bases in between. The table came from immunoSEQ multiplex PCR; TCRdb's copy has only in-frame clones and leaves some out. The data contain 95,000 to 100,000 clones, about nine tenths of them seen just once; the ten biggest clones take up 1% to 1.5%. The source of this sequence is an adult in good health. This specimen consisted of peripheral blood, obtained on day 0 of AZD1222 vaccination. This chain connects TRBV10-3 to TRBJ2-7; D may be TRBD2 (6 bases). The CDR3 protein is CAISESSPFRGKVREQYF. In nucleotides, the CDR3 is TGTGCCATCAGTGAGTCTAGCCCTTTCCGGGGGAAAGTCCGCGAGCAGTACTTC.